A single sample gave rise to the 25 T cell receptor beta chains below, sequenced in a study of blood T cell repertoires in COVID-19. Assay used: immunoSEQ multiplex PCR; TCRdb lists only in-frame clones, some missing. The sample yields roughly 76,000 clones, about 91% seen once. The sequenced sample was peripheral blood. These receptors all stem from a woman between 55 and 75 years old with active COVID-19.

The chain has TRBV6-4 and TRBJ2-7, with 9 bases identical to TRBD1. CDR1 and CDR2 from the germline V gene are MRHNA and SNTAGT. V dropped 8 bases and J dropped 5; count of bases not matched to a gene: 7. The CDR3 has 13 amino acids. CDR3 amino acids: CASAAGTGNEQYF. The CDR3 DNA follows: TGTGCCAGCGCAGCCGGGACAGGGAACGAGCAGTACTTC.

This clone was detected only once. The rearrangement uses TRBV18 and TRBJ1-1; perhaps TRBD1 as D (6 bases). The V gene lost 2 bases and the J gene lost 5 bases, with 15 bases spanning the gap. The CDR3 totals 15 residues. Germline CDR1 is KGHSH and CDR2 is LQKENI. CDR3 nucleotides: TGTGCCAGCTCACCAGGCCAGGGGTCGGTGACTGAAGCTTTCTTT. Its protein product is CASSPGQGSVTEAFF. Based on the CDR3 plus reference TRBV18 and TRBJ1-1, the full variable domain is NAGVMQNPRHLVRRRGQEARLRCSPMKGHSHVYWYRQLPEEGLKFMVYLQKENIIDESGMPKERFSAEFPKEGPSILRIQQVVRGDSAAYFCASSPGQGSVTEAFFGQGTRLTVV.

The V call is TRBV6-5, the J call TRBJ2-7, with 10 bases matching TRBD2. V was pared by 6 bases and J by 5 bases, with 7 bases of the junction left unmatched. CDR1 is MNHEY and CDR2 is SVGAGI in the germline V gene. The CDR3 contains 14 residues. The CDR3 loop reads CASSISGRQNEQYF. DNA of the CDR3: TGTGCCAGCAGCATTAGCGGGAGGCAGAACGAGCAGTACTTC.

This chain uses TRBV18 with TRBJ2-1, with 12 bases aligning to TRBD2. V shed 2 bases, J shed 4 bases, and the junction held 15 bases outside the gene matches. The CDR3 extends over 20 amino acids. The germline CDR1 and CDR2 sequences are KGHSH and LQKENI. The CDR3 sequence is CASSPGNSGLAGGGYNEQFF. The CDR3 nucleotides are TGTGCCAGCTCACCAGGAAACTCGGGACTAGCGGGTGGGGGGTACAATGAGCAGTTCTTC.

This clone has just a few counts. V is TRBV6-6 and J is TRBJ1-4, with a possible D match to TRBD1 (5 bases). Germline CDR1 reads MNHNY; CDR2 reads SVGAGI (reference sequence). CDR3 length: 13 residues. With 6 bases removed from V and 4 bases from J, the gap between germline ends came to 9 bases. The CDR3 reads CASSRDYNEKLFF. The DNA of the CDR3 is TGTGCCAGCAGCCGGGACTATAATGAAAAACTGTTTTTT.

CDR3 DNA: TGTGCCATACGACAGGGGGCGCCTTCGGCTCAGCCCCAGCATTTT. This translates into CAIRQGAPSAQPQHF. The chain combines TRBV25-1 with TRBJ1-5; 10 bases agree with TRBD1. After removal of 10 bases from V and 6 bases from J, the junction contained 12 bases not matched to a gene. CDR3 size: 15 residues. Germline-derived CDR1 and CDR2 are MGHDK and SYGVNS.

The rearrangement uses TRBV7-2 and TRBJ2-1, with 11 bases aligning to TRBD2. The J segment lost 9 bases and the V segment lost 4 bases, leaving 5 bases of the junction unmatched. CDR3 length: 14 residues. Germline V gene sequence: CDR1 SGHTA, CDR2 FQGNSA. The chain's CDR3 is CASSSRLAGIEQFF. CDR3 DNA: TGTGCCAGCAGCTCACGACTAGCGGGAATTGAGCAGTTCTTC.

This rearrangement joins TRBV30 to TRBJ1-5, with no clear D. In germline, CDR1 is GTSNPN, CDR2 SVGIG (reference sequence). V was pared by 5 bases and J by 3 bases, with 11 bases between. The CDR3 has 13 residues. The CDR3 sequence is CAWAVSPNQPQHF. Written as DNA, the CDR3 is TGTGCCTGGGCGGTCTCACCCAATCAGCCCCAGCATTTT. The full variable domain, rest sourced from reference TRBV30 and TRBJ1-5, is SQTIHQWPATLVQPVGSPLSLECTVEGTSNPNLYWYRQAAGRGLQLLFYSVGIGQISSEVPQNLSASRPQDRQFILSSKKLLLSDSGFYLCAWAVSPNQPQHFGDGTRLSIL.

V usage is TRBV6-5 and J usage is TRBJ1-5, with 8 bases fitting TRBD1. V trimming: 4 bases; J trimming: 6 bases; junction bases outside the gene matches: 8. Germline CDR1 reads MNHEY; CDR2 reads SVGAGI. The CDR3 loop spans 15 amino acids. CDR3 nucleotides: TGTGCCAGCAGTTTTGGACAGGGAGATAGTCAGCCCCAGCATTTT. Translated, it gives CASSFGQGDSQPQHF.

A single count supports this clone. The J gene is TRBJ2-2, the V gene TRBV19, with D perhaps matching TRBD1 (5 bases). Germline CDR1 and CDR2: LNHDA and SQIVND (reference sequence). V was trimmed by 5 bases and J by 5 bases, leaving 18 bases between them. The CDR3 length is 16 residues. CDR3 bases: TGTGCCAGTAGTCCCCCGACAGCTGGGGTGACCGGGGAGCTGTTTTTT. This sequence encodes CASSPPTAGVTGELFF.

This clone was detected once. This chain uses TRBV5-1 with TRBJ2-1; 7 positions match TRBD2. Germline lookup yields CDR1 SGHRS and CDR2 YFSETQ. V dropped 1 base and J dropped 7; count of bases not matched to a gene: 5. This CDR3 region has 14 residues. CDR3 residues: CASSLRGSSNEQFF. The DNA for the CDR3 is TGCGCCAGCAGCTTGCGCGGGAGCTCTAATGAGCAGTTCTTC.

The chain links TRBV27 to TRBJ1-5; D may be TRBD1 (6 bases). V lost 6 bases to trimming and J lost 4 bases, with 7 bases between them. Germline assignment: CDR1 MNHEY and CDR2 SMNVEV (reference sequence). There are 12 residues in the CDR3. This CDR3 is CASRTGNQPQHF. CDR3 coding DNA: TGTGCCAGCAGAACAGGGAATCAGCCCCAGCATTTT.

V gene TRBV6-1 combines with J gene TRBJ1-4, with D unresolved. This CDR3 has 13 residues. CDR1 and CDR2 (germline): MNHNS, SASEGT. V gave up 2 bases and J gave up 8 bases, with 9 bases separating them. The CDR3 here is CASSETGFEKLFF. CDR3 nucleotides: TGTGCCAGCAGTGAAACGGGTTTCGAAAAACTGTTTTTT.

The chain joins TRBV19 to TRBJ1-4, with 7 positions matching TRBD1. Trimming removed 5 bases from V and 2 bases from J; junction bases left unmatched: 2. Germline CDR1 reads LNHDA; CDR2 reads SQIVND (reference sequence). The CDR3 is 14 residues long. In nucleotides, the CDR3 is TGTGCCAGTAGTCCACAGGGGACTAATGAAAAACTGTTTTTT. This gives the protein CASSPQGTNEKLFF.

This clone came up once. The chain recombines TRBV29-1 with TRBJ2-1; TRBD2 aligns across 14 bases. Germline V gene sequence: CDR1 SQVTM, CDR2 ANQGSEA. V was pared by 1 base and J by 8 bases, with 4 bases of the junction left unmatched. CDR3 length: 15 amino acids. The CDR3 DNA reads TGCAGCGTTGAAGGACTAGCGGGAGGGCCGGATGAGCAGTTCTTC. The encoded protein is CSVEGLAGGPDEQFF.

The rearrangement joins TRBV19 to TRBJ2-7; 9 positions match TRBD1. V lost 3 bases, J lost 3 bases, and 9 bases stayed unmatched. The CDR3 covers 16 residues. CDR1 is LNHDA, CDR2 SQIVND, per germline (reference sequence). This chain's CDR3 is CASSMFPGQGVYEQYF. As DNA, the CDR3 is TGTGCCAGTAGTATGTTTCCGGGACAGGGCGTCTACGAGCAGTACTTC. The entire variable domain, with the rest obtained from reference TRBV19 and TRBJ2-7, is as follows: DGGITQSPKYLFRKEGQNVTLSCEQNLNHDAMYWYRQDPGQGLRLIYYSQIVNDFQKGDIAEGYSVSREKKESFPLTVTSAQKNPTAFYLCASSMFPGQGVYEQYFGPGTRLTVT.

CDR3 nucleotide sequence: TGTGCCAGCAGCAAAGTTACAACTTTAAGTTGGGACAGAGATAACAATAGCAATCAGCCCCAGCATTTT. It specifies CASSKVTTLSWDRDNNSNQPQHF. The J gene is TRBJ1-5, the V gene TRBV21-1; the DNA was not compared with TRBD1, the D call given in the table. TRBV21-1 is a pseudogene locus. The CDR3 contains 23 residues.

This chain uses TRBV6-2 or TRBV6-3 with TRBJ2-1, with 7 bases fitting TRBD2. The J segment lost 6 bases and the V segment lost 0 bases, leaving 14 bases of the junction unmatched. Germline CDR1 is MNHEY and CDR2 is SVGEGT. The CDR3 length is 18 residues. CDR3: CASSYSAETSAPFNEQFF. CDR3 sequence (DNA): TGTGCCAGCAGTTACTCGGCGGAAACTAGCGCCCCTTTCAATGAGCAGTTCTTC.

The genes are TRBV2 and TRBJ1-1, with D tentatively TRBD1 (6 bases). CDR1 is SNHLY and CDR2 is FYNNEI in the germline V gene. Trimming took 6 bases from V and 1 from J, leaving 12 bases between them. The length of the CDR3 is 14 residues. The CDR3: CASSPTGPNTEAFF. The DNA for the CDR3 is TGTGCCAGCAGCCCGACAGGACCGAACACTGAAGCTTTCTTT.

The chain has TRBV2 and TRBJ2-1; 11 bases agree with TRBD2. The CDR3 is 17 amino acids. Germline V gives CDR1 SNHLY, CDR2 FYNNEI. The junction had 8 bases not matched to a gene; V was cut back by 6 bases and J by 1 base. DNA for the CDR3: TGTGCCAGCAGGGGTGGGACTAGCGGAGGGTCCTACAATGAGCAGTTCTTC. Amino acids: CASRGGTSGGSYNEQFF.

The CDR3 loop is CASSRQGNYNEKLFF. CDR3 coding DNA: TGCGCCAGCAGTCGGCAGGGTAATTATAATGAAAAACTGTTTTTT. J is TRBJ1-4 and V is TRBV5-1, with D tentatively TRBD1 (5 bases). CDR1 and CDR2 (germline): SGHRS, YFSETQ. V lost 5 bases and J lost 4, with 15 bases in between. The CDR3 sequence is 15 residues long.

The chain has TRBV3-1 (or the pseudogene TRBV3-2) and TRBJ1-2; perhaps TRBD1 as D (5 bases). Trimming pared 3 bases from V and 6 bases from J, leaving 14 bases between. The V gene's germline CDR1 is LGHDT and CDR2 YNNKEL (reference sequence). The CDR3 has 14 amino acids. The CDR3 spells CASSQGQGYNGYTF. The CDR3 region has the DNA TGTGCCAGCAGCCAGGGGCAGGGCTACAATGGCTACACCTTC.

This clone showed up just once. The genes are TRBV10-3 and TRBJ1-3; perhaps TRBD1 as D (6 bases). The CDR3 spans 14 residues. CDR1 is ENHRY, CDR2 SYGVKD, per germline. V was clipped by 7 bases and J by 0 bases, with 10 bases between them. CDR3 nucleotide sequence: TGTGCCATCAAATCGGACAGCTCTGGAAACACCATATATTTT. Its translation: CAIKSDSSGNTIYF.

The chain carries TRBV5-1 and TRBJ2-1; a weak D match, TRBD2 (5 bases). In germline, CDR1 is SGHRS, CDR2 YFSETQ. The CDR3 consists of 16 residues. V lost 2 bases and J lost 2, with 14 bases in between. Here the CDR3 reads CASSFQDARAYNEQFF. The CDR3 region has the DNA TGCGCCAGCAGCTTTCAGGACGCGAGGGCCTACAATGAGCAGTTCTTC.

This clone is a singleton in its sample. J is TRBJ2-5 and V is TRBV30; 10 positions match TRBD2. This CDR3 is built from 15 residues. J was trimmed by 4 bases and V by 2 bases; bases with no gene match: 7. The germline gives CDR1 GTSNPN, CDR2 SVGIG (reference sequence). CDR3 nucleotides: TGTGCCTGGAGTTCCCTAGGACTAGCGGCAGAGACCCAGTACTTC. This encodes CAWSSLGLAAETQYF.